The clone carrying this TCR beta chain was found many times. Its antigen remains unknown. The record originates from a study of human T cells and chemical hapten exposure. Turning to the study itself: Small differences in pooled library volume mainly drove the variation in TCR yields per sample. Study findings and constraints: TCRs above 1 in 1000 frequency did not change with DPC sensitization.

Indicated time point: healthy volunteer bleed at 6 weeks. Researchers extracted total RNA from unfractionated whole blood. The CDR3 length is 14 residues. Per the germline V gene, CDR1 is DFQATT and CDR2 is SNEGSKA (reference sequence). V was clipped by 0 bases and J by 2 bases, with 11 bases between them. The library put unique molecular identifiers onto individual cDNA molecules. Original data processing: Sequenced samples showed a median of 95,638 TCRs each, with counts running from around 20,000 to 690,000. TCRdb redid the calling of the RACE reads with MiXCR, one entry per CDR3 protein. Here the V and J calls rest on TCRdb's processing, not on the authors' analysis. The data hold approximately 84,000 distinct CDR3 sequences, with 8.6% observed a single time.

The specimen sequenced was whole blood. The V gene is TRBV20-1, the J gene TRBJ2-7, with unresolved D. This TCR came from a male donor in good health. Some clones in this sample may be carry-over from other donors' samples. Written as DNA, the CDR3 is TGCAGTGCTAGAGATGGCCGGAAGGCCTACGAGCAGTACTTC. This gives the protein CSARDGRKAYEQYF.